These 17 T cell receptor beta chains originate from one sample sequenced in a study of blood T cell repertoires in COVID-19. Clones were sequenced by immunoSEQ multiplex PCR, and TCRdb holds only the in-frame ones, with some missing. The table lists under 45,000 clones, approximately 88% of them singletons. The sequenced sample consisted of peripheral blood. These receptors all come from a woman in her thirties or forties with acute or convalescent COVID-19.

The chain uses TRBV3-1 (or the pseudogene TRBV3-2) and TRBJ2-2; 9 nucleotides line up with TRBD1. The CDR3 extends over 16 amino acids. The V gene's germline CDR1 is LGHDT and CDR2 YNNKEL (reference sequence). The V gene end was trimmed by 3 bases and the J gene end by 3 bases; junction bases not matched to a gene: 5. The DNA of the CDR3 is TGTGCCAGCAGCCACTCTGGGACAGGGTACACCGGGGAGCTGTTTTTT. Amino acid sequence: CASSHSGTGYTGELFF.

The gene calls are TRBV19 and TRBJ1-2, with D unresolved. V was pared by 3 bases and J by 8 bases, with 13 bases between. This CDR3 contains 13 residues. Germline CDR1 and CDR2: LNHDA and SQIVND (reference sequence). The CDR3: CASSMAGSLGYTF. CDR3 coding DNA: TGTGCCAGTAGTATGGCGGGGTCGCTCGGCTACACCTTC.

This sequence joins TRBV3-1 (or the pseudogene TRBV3-2) and TRBJ1-5; no definite D call. This CDR3 contains 14 residues. Deletions cut 5 bases from V and 0 bases from J, with 8 bases between. Germline CDR1 and CDR2: LGHDT and YNNKEL (reference sequence). CDR3 residues: CASSAGLSNQPQHF. DNA of the CDR3: TGTGCCAGCAGCGCGGGCCTTAGCAATCAGCCCCAGCATTTT.

J is TRBJ1-5 and V is TRBV7-2, with TRBD1 matching over 9 bases. From germline, CDR1 is SGHTA and CDR2 FQGNSA. After removal of 5 bases from V and 1 base from J, the junction contained 3 bases not matched to a gene. The CDR3 is 15 residues long. DNA of the CDR3: TGTGCCAGCAGCGAGGGGACAGGGAGCAATCAGCCCCAGCATTTT. Its translation is CASSEGTGSNQPQHF.

In its sample, this clone was seen once. V is TRBV2 and J is TRBJ1-2; the D gene is possibly TRBD1 (6 bases). The germline gives CDR1 SNHLY, CDR2 FYNNEI. Trimming stripped 8 bases from V and 5 bases from J, with 18 bases between. This CDR3 has 14 residues. CDR3 DNA sequence: TGTGCCAGCCTCGATGAGGGGGTCGGGTATGGCTACACCTTC. Protein product: CASLDEGVGYGYTF.

The table lists this clone with a few counts. The chain recombines TRBV27 with TRBJ2-2, with 7 nucleotides matching TRBD1. CDR1 and CDR2 (germline): MNHEY, SMNVEV (reference sequence). The CDR3 loop spans 16 amino acids. V shed 6 bases and J 6 bases; nucleotides not matched to a gene: 13. CDR3 bases: TGTGCCAGCAGCCGTCGACAGGGTAGAGGGGCCGGGGAGCTGTTTTTT. It is translated as CASSRRQGRGAGELFF.

There are a few counts of this clone. The rearrangement joins TRBV10-2 to TRBJ2-1; a possible D gene is TRBD2 (6 bases). CDR1 WSHSY and CDR2 SAAADI come from the germline V gene. V lost 8 bases and J 12 bases, leaving 14 bases between the germline ends. CDR3 length: 11 residues. The CDR3 reads CASRTSLRQFF. The DNA of the CDR3 is TGCGCCAGCCGAACTAGCCTCCGGCAGTTCTTC.

This CDR3 reads CASSGQGKYEQYF. DNA for the CDR3: TGTGCCAGCAGTGGACAGGGTAAATACGAGCAGTACTTC. This chain joins TRBV12-3 or TRBV12-4 and TRBJ2-7, with 8 bases that match TRBD1. The junction had 4 bases not matched to a gene; V was cut back by 5 bases and J by 4 bases. The CDR3 consists of 13 residues.

The chain couples TRBV28 to TRBJ1-1; perhaps TRBD1 as D (6 bases). The germline CDR1 and CDR2 sequences are MDHEN and SYDVKM. This CDR3 spans 14 amino acids. V was clipped by 6 bases and J by 1 base, with 12 bases between them. The CDR3 region is CASREGTPNTEAFF. The CDR3 DNA sequence: TGTGCCAGCAGAGAAGGGACACCGAACACTGAAGCTTTCTTT.

This clone was found once. The V call is TRBV28, the J call TRBJ1-1; D might be TRBD1 (5 bases). The CDR3 runs to 14 residues. The germline V gene has CDR1 MDHEN and CDR2 SYDVKM. V was shortened by 7 bases and J by 11 bases, with 23 bases between the two germline ends. The CDR3, as DNA: TGTGCCAGCACCGAAGTCGGGGGAGGGCTGTGGGCTTTCTTT. Protein product: CASTEVGGGLWAFF.

This clone has just one count. The chain combines TRBV5-5 with TRBJ1-2, with 9 positions matching TRBD1. This CDR3 contains 14 residues. V lost 5 bases to trimming and J lost 2 bases; unmatched junction nucleotides: 4. Germline V lookup: CDR1 SGHKS, CDR2 YYEKEE (reference sequence). CDR3 amino acids: CASRDGTGNYGYTF. In DNA, the CDR3 is TGTGCCAGCAGGGATGGGACAGGGAACTATGGCTACACCTTC.

This chain connects TRBV28 to TRBJ2-3; a weak D match, TRBD2 (6 bases). The CDR3 loop spans 16 amino acids. V shed 6 bases and J shed 2 bases, with 18 bases lying between them. Germline CDR1 MDHEN, CDR2 SYDVKM. The CDR3 DNA follows: TGTGCCAGCAGGGGACTCGCTCTACTTAACACAGATACGCAGTATTTT. Residues: CASRGLALLNTDTQYF.

This clone was seen once. This chain connects TRBV19 to TRBJ2-1; D possibly corresponds to TRBD2 (7 bases). The CDR3 consists of 19 residues. The germline V and J ends were trimmed by 5 bases and 2 bases, with 25 bases remaining between them. Germline CDR1 LNHDA, CDR2 SQIVND (reference sequence). This chain's CDR3 is CASSLRGAGAIFTYNEQFF. The CDR3 DNA reads TGTGCCAGTAGTCTGAGGGGCGCGGGGGCCATATTTACCTACAATGAGCAGTTCTTC.

V is TRBV7-2 and J is TRBJ2-3; 11 bases are a match to TRBD2. J was trimmed by 2 bases and V by 5 bases; bases with no gene match: 9. CDR1 SGHTA and CDR2 FQGNSA come from the germline V gene. The CDR3 consists of 17 residues. CDR3 region: CASSQISGGGSTDTQYF. CDR3 DNA sequence: TGTGCCAGCAGCCAAATTAGCGGGGGGGGCTCCACAGATACGCAGTATTTT.

V usage is TRBV9 and J usage is TRBJ1-1; 8 bases are a match to TRBD1. Germline V gives CDR1 SGDLS, CDR2 YYNGEE. The V segment lost 4 bases and the J segment 1 base; nucleotides outside the gene matches: 6. CDR3 size: 15 residues. The CDR3 loop reads CASSPSDRANTEAFF. The CDR3 DNA sequence: TGTGCCAGCAGCCCATCGGACAGGGCGAACACTGAAGCTTTCTTT. Variable domain in full (rest from reference TRBV9 and TRBJ1-1): DSGVTQTPKHLITATGQRVTLRCSPRSGDLSVYWYQQSLDQGLQFLIQYYNGEERAKGNILERFSAQQFPDLHSELNLSSLELGDSALYFCASSPSDRANTEAFFGQGTRLTVV.

The V gene is TRBV6-1, the J gene TRBJ1-5; 9 bases are a match to TRBD1. Germline assignment: CDR1 MNHNS and CDR2 SASEGT. V dropped 0 bases and J dropped 4; count of bases not matched to a gene: 7. The CDR3 is 17 amino acids. CDR3 amino acids: CASSEARGQGWNQPQHF. The CDR3 bases are TGTGCCAGCAGTGAAGCGCGGGGACAGGGTTGGAATCAGCCCCAGCATTTT.

This clone has a single count. The V call is TRBV5-1, the J call TRBJ2-3; D is unresolved. The CDR3 is 14 amino acids. V was cut by 0 bases and J by 0 bases, with 5 bases left in between. CDR1 and CDR2 from the germline V gene are SGHRS and YFSETQ. In DNA, the CDR3 is TGCGCCAGCAGCTTGGAGCCAAGCACAGATACGCAGTATTTT. Translation: CASSLEPSTDTQYF.